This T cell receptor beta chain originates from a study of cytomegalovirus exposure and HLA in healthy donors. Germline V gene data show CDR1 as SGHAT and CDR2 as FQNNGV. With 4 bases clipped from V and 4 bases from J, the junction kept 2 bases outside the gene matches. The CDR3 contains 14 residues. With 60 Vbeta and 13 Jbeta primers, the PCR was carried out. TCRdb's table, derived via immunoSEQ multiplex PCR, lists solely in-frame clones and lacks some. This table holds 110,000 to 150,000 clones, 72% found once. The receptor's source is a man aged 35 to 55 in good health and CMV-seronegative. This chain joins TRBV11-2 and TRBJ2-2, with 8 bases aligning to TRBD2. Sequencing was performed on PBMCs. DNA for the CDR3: TGTGCCAGCAGCTCCGGGGGGGGCACCGGGGAGCTGTTTTTT. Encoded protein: CASSSGGGTGELFF.